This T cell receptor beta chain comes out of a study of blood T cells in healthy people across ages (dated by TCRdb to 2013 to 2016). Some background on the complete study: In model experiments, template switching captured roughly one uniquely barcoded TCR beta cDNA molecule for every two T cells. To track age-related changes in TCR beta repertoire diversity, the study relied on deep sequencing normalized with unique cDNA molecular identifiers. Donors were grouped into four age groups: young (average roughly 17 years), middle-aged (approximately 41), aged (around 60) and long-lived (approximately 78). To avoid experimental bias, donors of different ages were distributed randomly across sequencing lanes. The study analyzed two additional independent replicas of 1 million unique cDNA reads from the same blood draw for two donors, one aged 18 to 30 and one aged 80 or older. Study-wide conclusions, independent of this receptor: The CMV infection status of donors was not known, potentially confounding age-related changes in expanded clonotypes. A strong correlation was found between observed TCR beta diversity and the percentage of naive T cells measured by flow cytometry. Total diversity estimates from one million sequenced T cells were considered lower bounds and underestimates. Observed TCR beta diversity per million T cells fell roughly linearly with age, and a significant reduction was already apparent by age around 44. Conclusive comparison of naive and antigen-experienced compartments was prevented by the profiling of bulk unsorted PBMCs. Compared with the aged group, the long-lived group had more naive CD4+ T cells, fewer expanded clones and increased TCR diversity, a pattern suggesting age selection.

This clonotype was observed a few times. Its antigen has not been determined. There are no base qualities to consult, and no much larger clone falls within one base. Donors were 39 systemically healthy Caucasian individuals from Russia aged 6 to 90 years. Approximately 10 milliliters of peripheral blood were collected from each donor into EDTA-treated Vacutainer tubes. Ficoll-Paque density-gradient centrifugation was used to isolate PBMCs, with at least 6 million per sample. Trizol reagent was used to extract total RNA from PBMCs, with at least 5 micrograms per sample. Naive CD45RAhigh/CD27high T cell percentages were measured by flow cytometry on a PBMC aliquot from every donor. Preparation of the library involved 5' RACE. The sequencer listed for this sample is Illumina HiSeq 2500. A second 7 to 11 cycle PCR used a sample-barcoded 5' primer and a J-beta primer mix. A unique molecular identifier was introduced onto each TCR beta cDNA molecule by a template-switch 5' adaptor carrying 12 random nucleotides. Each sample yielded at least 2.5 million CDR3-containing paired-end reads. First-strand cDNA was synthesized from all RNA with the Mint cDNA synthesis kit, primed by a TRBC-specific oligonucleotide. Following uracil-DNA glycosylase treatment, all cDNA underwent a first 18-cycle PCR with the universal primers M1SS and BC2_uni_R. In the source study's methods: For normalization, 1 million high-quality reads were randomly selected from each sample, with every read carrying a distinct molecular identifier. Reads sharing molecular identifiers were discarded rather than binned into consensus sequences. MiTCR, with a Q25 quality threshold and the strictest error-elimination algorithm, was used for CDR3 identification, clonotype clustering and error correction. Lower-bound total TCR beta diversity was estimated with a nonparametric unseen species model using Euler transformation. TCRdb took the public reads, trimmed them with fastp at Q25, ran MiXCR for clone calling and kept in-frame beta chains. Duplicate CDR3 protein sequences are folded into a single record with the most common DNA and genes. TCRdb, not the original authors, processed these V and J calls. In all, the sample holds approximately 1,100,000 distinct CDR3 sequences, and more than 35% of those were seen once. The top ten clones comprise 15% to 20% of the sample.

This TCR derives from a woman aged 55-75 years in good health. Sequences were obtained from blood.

The CDR3 in this case is CASSLESSDYEQYF. The nucleotide sequence reads as follows: TGTGCCAGCAGCTTGGAAAGCAGCGACTACGAGCAGTACTTC. The rearrangement combines TRBV5-6 with TRBJ2-4; no D segment can be confidently identified. The tail of the sequence fits TRBJ2-7 better, so the J call may be wrong. CDR1 and CDR2 were assigned from the germline V gene as SGHDT and YYEEEE. The CDR3 starts with the cysteine, ends with the phenylalanine, and has 14 residues. Solely the CDR3 DNA is kept, with 42 bases framed from the first base.